Listed below are T cell receptor beta chains from one sample, sequenced in a study of blood T cell repertoires in COVID-19. Repertoires were generated with immunoSEQ multiplex PCR, while TCRdb's copy carries only in-frame clones and drops some. The sample has some 230,000 clones, approximately 84% seen once. Sequenced sample: PBMCs or T cells enriched from blood (not recorded which). All receptors derive from a man aged 35 to 55 who had recovered from COVID-19. CDR3s include the opening cysteine and the closing phenylalanine or tryptophan.

CDR3 protein,V gene,J gene
CASSPLTTNEKLFF,TRBV18,TRBJ1-4
CASITGTSGGGDNNEQFF,TRBV28,TRBJ2-1
CASSPGTAGNTIYF,TRBV3-1/TRBV3-2,TRBJ1-3
CAISRTSGRGTDTQYF,TRBV10-3,TRBJ2-3
CSARIQEGTEAFF,TRBV29-1,TRBJ1-1
CASSHLSGTGDYGYTF,TRBV3-1/TRBV3-2,TRBJ1-2
CASSPSGGINTQYF,TRBV18,TRBJ2-3
CSVLHGYEQYF,TRBV29-1,TRBJ2-7
CASRTVYGYTF,TRBV2,TRBJ1-2
CASSPGQGSQPQHF,TRBV19,TRBJ1-5
CASSQELAGVQFF,TRBV4-2,TRBJ2-1
CASSPDGGQNEKLFF,TRBV5-1,TRBJ1-4
CASSSLSGQFHYEQYF,TRBV11-2,TRBJ2-7
CASSVGLAGIFFDEQFF,TRBV9,TRBJ2-1
CASSSRNTGELFF,TRBV7-2,TRBJ2-2